This entry describes one T cell receptor (beta chain). Its recognized antigen is unknown. Base qualities were left out, and no much larger clone turns up one base away. The data belong to a study of cytomegalovirus exposure and HLA in healthy donors (dated by TCRdb to about 2017). Regarding the research as a whole: An earlier analysis of some 500 of the donors reported 276 Gb of sequence data and 117 million unique TCR beta sequences from about 200 million T cells. About 300 gigabases of sequencing data and 78 million or so unique TCR sequences were included in an early release covering 500 to 750 HLA-typed donors. Of the roughly 400 genotyped donors, approximately 83% fell in the genetic ancestry cluster associated with self-reported Caucasian donors. The study aimed to test whether signatures of past pathogen exposure could be identified by cataloging public T cell receptors. Using immunosequencing, the study profiled T cell repertoires from 500 to 800 subjects and related those repertoires to cytomegalovirus serostatus. Besides the first cohort of under 700 subjects, a separate validation cohort made up of 95 to 150 different subjects was used. To predict cytomegalovirus infection status, the study combined high-throughput TCR immunosequencing, statistical association of individual TCRs with disease status, and machine learning. A later analysis re-examined previously published TCR beta repertoires from 500 to 700 donors and added high-resolution HLA genotyping to investigate patterns of TCR occurrence. Rather than drawing on any new phenotypic data, the later analysis identified candidate immune exposures from TCR beta sequences and the way those sequences occurred across donors. In an earlier analysis of 587 of the donors, high-throughput TCR beta sequencing was used to judge whether each TCR beta V gene segment behaved as functional or pseudogenic. Donor age, sex, ethnicity and CMV serostatus were compiled together with the repertoire data. Genome-wide SNP genotypes for about 65% of the roughly 700 donors were used in a later genetic analysis, which treated that subset as a discovery cohort. All discovery cohort repertoires had been generated using a single sequencing platform. Class I and class II HLA loci were covered by the typing at four-digit resolution. Typing coverage differed by locus: A, B, C, DRB1 and DQB1 were typed in roughly 620-630 donors, DQA1 in approximately 520, DPA1 in around 580, and DPB1 in approximately 450. Four to six DR-DQ haplotypes were handled as single units for association and clustering, since linkage in the cohort was strong. Among several hundred genotyped donors of the cohort, an average of around 250,000 unique TCR beta nucleotide sequences was sequenced per donor, of which 15% to 20% were non-productive.

The library relied on the immunoSEQ multiplex PCR assay. For the multiplex PCR, a mixture combining 60 forward primers for TCR Vbeta segments and 13 reverse primers for TCR Jbeta segments was used. Amplification of the CDR3 region of rearranged TCR beta genes was performed with a multiplex PCR assay on genomic DNA. The amplified TCR beta libraries were sequenced on the Illumina HiSeq System as 87-base-pair reads. The published analysis was carried out like this. In a later analysis, 70 million to 95 million unique TCR beta chains were counted across the approximately 620 repertoires, and around 10 million of these chains were shared by at least two donors. Raw reads were error-corrected and collapsed into unique sequences with a nearest-neighbor algorithm that merged closely related sequences to remove PCR and sequencing errors. Alignment of CDR3 sequences to IMGT reference sequences was used to assign V, D and J gene segments. For a sequence to be retained, a match of at least six nucleotides was required to both a V gene segment and a J gene segment. A rearrangement counted as productive if the CDR3 had no stop codons and remained in frame with V and J, and every other rearrangement counted as non-productive. Following IMGT convention, CDR3 was defined as the stretch from the second conserved V-encoded cysteine to the conserved J-encoded phenylalanine. Sequences without an unambiguous match to a single V gene segment were excluded from the earlier analysis of a few hundred of the donors. An earlier analysis of fewer than 750 of the donors classified V segments as functional when productive rearrangements were above 56.7% and as segregating when the standard deviation between donors was above 5%. To diagnose cytomegalovirus status from the catalog of TCR beta chain sequences, a statistical classification framework was built. A later analysis assigned V and J genes by comparing TCR nucleotide sequences with IMGT/GENE-DB human TR gene sequences. A later analysis assigned CDR3 sequences and most-parsimonious VDJ recombination scenarios with the TCRdist pipeline. In a later analysis, every TCR beta chain was defined by the combination of its CDR3 amino acid sequence and its V-gene family, and reads without a unique V-gene family were dropped. As a way to deal with suspected cross-contamination and a sequencing artifact, a later analysis dropped 592 nucleotide sequences that were highly shared and had low generation probability. For each public chain, a later analysis derived a clonal expansion index from normalized ranks of inferred template counts within each repertoire. In a later analysis, generation probabilities were computed with a VDJ recombination model fitted to out-of-frame rearrangements, and the resulting probabilities were checked against IGoR. In a later analysis, hypergeometric tests were used to score TCR-TCR, TCR-HLA and TCR-CMV co-occurrence, with a repertoire-size bias correction applied to TCR pairs. False discovery rates were estimated in a later analysis by permuting HLA or CMV assignments 20 times. A later analysis grouped co-occurring TCRs with DBSCAN, adding TCRdist sequence similarity when clustering within HLA-allele-positive subsets. Repertoires with fewer than 30,000 or more than 120,000 public chains, plus five repertoires with anomalous nucleotide sharing, were excluded from co-occurrence clustering. TCRdb holds this immuneACCESS table with in-frame rearrangements only. Some clones are missing; in checked studies, unresolved V genes explain under half, and the rest has no known cause. The V and J calls and clone size were taken over from that table, and D and trimming were inferred from the DNA. A total of fewer than 250,000 clones appear in this sample, about 80% of them only once. About 6.4% of the sample belongs to the ten largest clones.

What the work shows at the level of the full study, not this receptor alone: A later analysis reported that several top co-occurrence clusters appeared linked to parvovirus B19, influenza, CMV and Epstein-Barr virus. Correlated functional status among segregating V segments might reflect linkage disequilibrium, but an unknown experimental factor could not be ruled out. In a later analysis, TCR association rates were found to vary across HLA loci, with the most associated TCRs seen for DRB1 alleles and the fewest for HLA-C alleles. The authors suggested that the approach could potentially be extended to other disease states and immunological phenotypes. This cohort had only TCR beta chains sequenced, and the lack of alpha or paired-chain data limited which features could be detected. A total of 150 to 200 TCR beta chains were listed by the study as associated with cytomegalovirus. For the cohort, immune exposure information was limited to CMV serostatus. Compared with equally common non-associated chains, HLA-associated TCR beta chains in a later analysis were more clonally expanded and had lower generation probabilities. A later analysis found that most CMV-associated TCR beta chains appeared HLA-restricted, with HLA associations seemingly driven largely by CMV exposure. In vitro tests confirmed that a few of the cytomegalovirus-associated TCR beta chains recognize cytomegalovirus antigens. The classifier was reported to diagnose cytomegalovirus status with high specificity and sensitivity in both the original cohort and the validation cohort. Because the 87-base-pair reads could not distinguish some IMGT-functional V segments, including TRBV6-2 and TRBV6-3, those segments were excluded. Seventeen rarely observed V segments, including chromosome 9 orphons, were excluded from the earlier analysis of some 590 of the donors because counts were too low. HLA typing was unavailable for some donors at each locus, so association tests used only the typed subset. Most TCR sequences were seen in very few donors, while some public TCRs were found in many individuals. When HLA alleles, especially DR and DQ, strongly co-occurred, TCR associations were difficult to assign to individual alleles. A later analysis associated about 17,000 TCR beta sequences with specific HLA alleles at a false discovery rate of 0.05. An association between a missense DCLRE1C variant and V-gene and J-gene trimming of TCR beta chains was found in a later genetic analysis and replicated in an independent cohort. A further reported finding was that TCR beta sequences accurately predicted the HLA-A and HLA-B alleles for most subjects in the first cohort. A group of highly shared sequence variants was considered likely to be a technical artifact of the sequencing pipeline. Sequencing depth was assumed to be roughly uniform across donors in the presence/absence analyses, though that assumption may not hold. An earlier analysis of several hundred of the donors showed that most TCR beta V segments appeared in productive rearrangements either about 87% or about 30% of the time, which broadly matched IMGT annotations. Compared with the roughly 720-donor mean, donors in an Asian-associated ancestry cluster had fewer N-insertions in productive TCRs, according to a later genetic analysis.

Reading the germline V gene (reference sequence) gives CDR1 MNHEY and CDR2 SMNVEV. At the junction V is shortened by 5 bases and J by 2 bases, with 12 bases in between. The CDR3 runs 14 residues from the cysteine to the phenylalanine. Only the CDR3 part of the read is kept: 42 bases, read in frame from the first base. The cohort consisted of 666 healthy bone marrow donors. Cohort members were all nominally healthy when sampled, although unrecorded immune exposures were likely present. The donor tested CMV seropositive and was one of the 289 seropositive cohort members. Every donor gave a peripheral blood sample, and the peripheral blood mononuclear cells from that sample were used for TCR beta sequencing. The Qiagen DNeasy Blood Extraction Kit was used to extract genomic DNA from the blood cell samples.

The chain is assembled from TRBV27 and TRBJ1-1; the D gene is perhaps TRBD1, on 5 matching bases. This receptor was obtained from a man aged 40-49 years in good health and CMV-seropositive. The source material was PBMCs. The sequence in DNA is TGTGCCAGCAGTATTCGACAGTTTAACACTGAAGCTTTCTTT. The translation is CASSIRQFNTEAFF.